This entry describes one TCR beta chain. Its antigen is undetermined. TCRdb's table, derived via immunoSEQ multiplex PCR, lists solely in-frame clones and lacks some. The sample carries about 100,000 clones, around 95% recorded once. Germline assignment: CDR1 SQVTM and CDR2 ANQGSEA. The CDR3 covers 15 residues. After removal of 4 bases from V and 1 base from J, the junction contained 9 bases not matched to a gene. This sample is part of a study of T cell responses to AZD1222 COVID-19 vaccine. Study conclusions and caveats: Spike-specific TCR breadth and depth were elevated following two AZD1222 doses. Only five or six individuals given AZD1222 were seropositive at baseline. Donors skewed white British and female; clonal diversity was possibly underestimated. Epitopes outside B.1.351 and B.1.1.7 mutated regions reportedly drew nearly half of spike TCRs.

The sequence was obtained from an adult in good health. The specimen was peripheral blood, collected on day 0 of AZD1222 vaccination. The chain is built from TRBV29-1 and TRBJ2-5, with 7 bases that match TRBD1. CDR3 bases: TGCAGCGTTGGAGGCGAGGACAGGTTCCAAGAGACCCAGTACTTC. Translating it yields CSVGGEDRFQETQYF. Full variable domain (remainder filled in from reference TRBV29-1 and TRBJ2-5): SAVISQKPSRDICQRGTSLTIQCQVDSQVTMMFWYRQQPGQSLTLIATANQGSEATYESGFVIDKFPISRPNLTFSTLTVSNMSPEDSSIYLCSVGGEDRFQETQYFGPGTRLLVL.